The rows below give T cell receptor beta chains drawn from one sample of a study of cytomegalovirus exposure and HLA in healthy donors. Profiling relied on immunoSEQ multiplex PCR, and the TCRdb table lists in-frame clones only, not all of them. The sample lists approximately 200,000 clones, about 83% occurring once. Sample: PBMCs. These TCRs come from a human donor in good health. Both conserved end residues are part of each CDR3. A D gene is named only where the DNA matches it firmly. Clone size is stated in some rows and not others, as once, few, many or a class when expanded.

>.|TRBV10-1|TRBJ2-5|.
TGCGCCAGCAGTGCCGGTAGGCGAGGGGGAGAGACCCAGTACTTC
CASSAGRRGGETQYF
>TRBD2|TRBV7-9|TRBJ2-2|.
TGTGCCAGCAGCCCTACTAGCGTGAAGGAGGCCGGGGAGCTGTTTTTT
CASSPTSVKEAGELFF
>.|TRBV6-6|TRBJ2-7|.
TGTGCCAGCAGGAATTTAGCGGCTTCCTACGAGCAGTACTTC
CASRNLAASYEQYF
>.|TRBV28|TRBJ2-7|.
TGTGCCAGCAGTGAGACAGACTCCTACGAGCAGTACTTC
CASSETDSYEQYF
>TRBD2|TRBV13|TRBJ2-7|.
TGTGCCAGCAGCTCACGATATAGCGGGACCCCCTACGAGCAGTACTTC
CASSSRYSGTPYEQYF
>.|TRBV7-3|TRBJ2-1|.
TGTGCCAGCAGCTTAACGGGGCAGTACAATGAGCAGTTCTTC
CASSLTGQYNEQFF
>TRBD2|TRBV6-4|TRBJ2-3|.
TGTGCCAGCAGTGCGGGAGGTTCTAGCACAGATACGCAGTATTTT
CASSAGGSSTDTQYF
>TRBD1|TRBV7-6|TRBJ1-5|once
TGTGCCAGCAGTCGGGACAGGGGCGGTCAGCCCCAGCATTTT
CASSRDRGGQPQHF
>.|TRBV2|TRBJ1-1|.
TGTGCCAGCAGTCCGGAGGGCCCGCCTTTCTTT
CASSPEGPPFF
>TRBD2|TRBV25-1|TRBJ2-1|.
TGTGCCAGCAGTTTCAGCGGGAGTGGTGAGCAGTTCTTC
CASSFSGSGEQFF
>TRBD1|TRBV27|TRBJ1-1|.
TGTGCCAGCAGTTTATCCATACAGGGGAGCGCTGAAGCTTTCTTT
CASSLSIQGSAEAFF
>.|TRBV4-2|TRBJ1-2|.
TGTGCCAGCAGCCAAGATCGGGGAAACAGGGCCCTCTATGGCTACACCTTC
CASSQDRGNRALYGYTF
>.|TRBV9|TRBJ1-1|.
TGTGCCAGCAGCGTAGGCGAAGTTAACACTGAAGCTTTCTTT
CASSVGEVNTEAFF
>TRBD2|TRBV29-1|TRBJ2-1|.
TGCAGCGTCGGTGGGGGGGGCAATGAGCAGTTCTTC
CSVGGGGNEQFF
>.|TRBV29-1|TRBJ1-5|.
TGCAGCGTTGCATCCGGGTTCGATCAGCCCCAGCATTTT
CSVASGFDQPQHF
>.|TRBV15|TRBJ1-2|.
TGTGCCACCAGCAGAGACAGGGTTGGTTATGGCTACACCTTC
CATSRDRVGYGYTF
>TRBD1|TRBV4-1|TRBJ2-1|.
TGCGCCAGCAGCCAAGCGCCAGGGGGCAGATACAATGAGCAGTTCTTC
CASSQAPGGRYNEQFF
>TRBD1|TRBV7-9|TRBJ1-2|.
TGTGCCAGCAGCCCCGGACAGGCCAACTATGGCTACACCTTC
CASSPGQANYGYTF
>.|TRBV6-1|TRBJ2-5|.
TGTGCCAGCAGAGGACTTTGGGGTCAAGAGACCCAGTACTTC
CASRGLWGQETQYF
>.|TRBV7-2|TRBJ2-5|.
TGTGCCAGCAGCTTAGGCCAGGGGTTATCAAAGACCCAGTACTTC
CASSLGQGLSKTQYF
>TRBD2|TRBV28|TRBJ2-7|.
TGTGCCAGCAGTCTAGCGGGAGGAGTATTTGCGCAGTACTTC
CASSLAGGVFAQYF
>TRBD2|TRBV14|TRBJ2-1|.
TGTGCCAGCAGCCAAGGATCAGCGGGAGGGTTCTACAATGAGCAGTTCTTC
CASSQGSAGGFYNEQFF
>.|TRBV7-9|TRBJ2-3|.
TGTGCCAGCAGCTTAGGCTACAAAGTTGAGGTAGATACGCAGTATTTT
CASSLGYKVEVDTQYF
>TRBD1|TRBV4-1|TRBJ2-5|.
TGCGCCAGCAGCCAAGTGATAGGACAGGGGGTTTCAGAGACCCAGTACTTC
CASSQVIGQGVSETQYF
>TRBD2|TRBV19|TRBJ2-3|.
TGTGCCAGCAGTATGGCTAGCGGGATGTCAGATACGCAGTATTTT
CASSMASGMSDTQYF
>TRBD1|TRBV28|TRBJ2-7|.
TGTGCCAGCAAGGCGGGGACAGGGGTCGGCGAGCAGTACTTC
CASKAGTGVGEQYF
>.|TRBV19|TRBJ2-5|.
TGTGCCAGTAGTTGGGGGAGGAGTTCTATACAAGAGACCCAGTACTTC
CASSWGRSSIQETQYF
>TRBD2|TRBV10-2|TRBJ2-7|.
TGCGCCAGCCTCTCGGGAGGGTCCTACGAGCAGTACTTC
CASLSGGSYEQYF
>.|TRBV27|TRBJ1-2|.
TGTGCCAGCAGTTTTGGCGGGATGGACCGAGCTAACTATGGCTACACCTTC
CASSFGGMDRANYGYTF
>.|TRBV9|TRBJ2-3|.
TGTGCCAGCAGCGACGCGCCGGACTACACGCAGTATTTT
CASSDAPDYTQYF
>.|TRBV5-5|TRBJ2-7|.
TGTGCCAGCAGCTTGGATCCGGTAGCGAGCTCCTACGAGCAGTACTTC
CASSLDPVASSYEQYF
>.|TRBV2|TRBJ2-5|.
TGTGCCAGCAGCTTGGACATCGTTCAAGAGACCCAGTACTTC
CASSLDIVQETQYF
>TRBD1|TRBV18|TRBJ2-7|.
TGTGCCAGCTCACCACGGGACAGTATTTACGAGCAGTACTTC
CASSPRDSIYEQYF
>TRBD2|TRBV4-3|TRBJ2-7|.
TGCGCCAGCAGCCAAGCGACTAGCGGGTCGGACTACGAGCAGTACTTC
CASSQATSGSDYEQYF
>.|TRBV14|TRBJ1-4|.
TGTGCCAGCAGCCAAAATAGTGAAAAACTGTTTTTT
CASSQNSEKLFF
>.|TRBV7-3|TRBJ2-6|.
TGTGCCAGCAGCTTATTTCGTATCCCCGGGGGCTCTGGGGCCAACGTCCTGACTTTC
CASSLFRIPGGSGANVLTF
>TRBD2|TRBV6-6|TRBJ2-1|.
TGTGCCAGCAGTACGGGGACTAGCGGGACCTACAATGAGCAGTTCTTC
CASSTGTSGTYNEQFF
>.|TRBV28|TRBJ1-1|.
TGTGCCAGCAGTGTTGACAGGCGCTTGGAAGCTTTCTTT
CASSVDRRLEAFF
>TRBD1|TRBV7-8|TRBJ2-5|.
TGTGCCAGCAGCTTACTGGCGAGACAGGGTGAAGAGACCCAGTACTTC
CASSLLARQGEETQYF
>TRBD1|TRBV27|TRBJ2-1|.
TGTGCCAGCCAGACAGGGGGGCAGTATGAGCAGTTCTTC
CASQTGGQYEQFF
>.|TRBV5-4|TRBJ2-6|once
TGTGCCAGCAGCCCGGGTGGGGGCAGCCACTCTGGGGCCAACGTCCTGACTTTC
CASSPGGGSHSGANVLTF
>TRBD2|TRBV29-1|TRBJ2-1|few
TGCAGCGTTGAAGGAACTAGCGGGAGCTCCTACAATGAGCAGTTCTTC
CSVEGTSGSSYNEQFF
>.|TRBV6-5|TRBJ2-3|.
TGTGCCAGCAGTTACTCAACAGGGATAACAGATACGCAGTATTTT
CASSYSTGITDTQYF
>TRBD2|TRBV30|TRBJ2-7|.
TGTGCCTGGGGCTCCCGGGTGGCGGGAGGGCGCGAGCAGTACTTC
CAWGSRVAGGREQYF
>.|TRBV5-4|TRBJ2-7|.
TGTGCCAGCAGCTCCCGGGGAACATCCTACGAGCAGTACTTC
CASSSRGTSYEQYF
>.|TRBV7-9|TRBJ2-4|.
TGTGCCAGCAGCTTAGCGGGGGCGGGAGTCATTCAGTACTTC
CASSLAGAGVIQYF
>TRBD1|TRBV7-9|TRBJ1-4|.
TGTGCCAGCAGCACCGGGACAGGGGATGAAAAACTGTTTTTT
CASSTGTGDEKLFF